The clone carrying this TCR beta chain came up once. A clone one base away is much larger, so this may be a read error. This sample was taken from a study of T cells in Graves' hyperthyroidism and ophthalmopathy. Germline CDR1 is SNHLY and CDR2 is FYNNEI. V was shortened by 11 bases and J by 1 base, with 18 bases between the two germline ends. The CDR3 spans 14 residues. Diagnostic assessment was based on clinical symptoms, serum thyroxine and TRAb, thyroid ultrasound and orbital computed tomography. Fresh peripheral blood, under 13 ml, was the source of the PBMCs. Amplified TCR beta CDR3 regions came from RNA transcripts. Researchers ran a first-round RT-PCR on the TCR CDR3 using the HTBI primer set. TCRdb redid the calling of the multiplex PCR reads with MiXCR, one entry per CDR3 protein. The sample gives around 290,000 distinct CDR3 sequences, less than 15% of which show up once; roughly 7.5% is in the top ten.

The sample comprised blood. The rearrangement links TRBV2 to TRBJ2-7, with D maybe TRBD2 (6 bases). The sequence was collected from a woman aged 25 to 45 with Graves' hyperthyroidism that later progressed to Graves' ophthalmopathy. The CDR3 loop is CAGGEDGGSYEQYF. In DNA form, the CDR3 reads TGTGCCGGCGGGGAGGACGGAGGTTCCTACGAGCAGTACTTC.